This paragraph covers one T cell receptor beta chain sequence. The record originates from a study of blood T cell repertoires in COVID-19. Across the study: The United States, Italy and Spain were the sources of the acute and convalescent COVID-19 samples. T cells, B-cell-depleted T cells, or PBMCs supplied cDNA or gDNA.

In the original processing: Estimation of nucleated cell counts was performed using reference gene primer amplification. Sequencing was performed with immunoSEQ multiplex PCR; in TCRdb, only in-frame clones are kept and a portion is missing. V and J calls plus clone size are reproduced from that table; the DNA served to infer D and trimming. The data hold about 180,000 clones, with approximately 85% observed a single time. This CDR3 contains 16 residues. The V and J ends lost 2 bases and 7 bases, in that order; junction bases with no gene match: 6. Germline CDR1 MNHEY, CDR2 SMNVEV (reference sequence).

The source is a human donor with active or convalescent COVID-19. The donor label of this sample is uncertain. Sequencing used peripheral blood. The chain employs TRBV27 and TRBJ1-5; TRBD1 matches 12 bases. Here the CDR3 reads CASSLRGQGARQPQHF. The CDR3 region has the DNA TGTGCCAGCAGTTTACGGGGACAGGGGGCTCGACAGCCCCAGCATTTT.